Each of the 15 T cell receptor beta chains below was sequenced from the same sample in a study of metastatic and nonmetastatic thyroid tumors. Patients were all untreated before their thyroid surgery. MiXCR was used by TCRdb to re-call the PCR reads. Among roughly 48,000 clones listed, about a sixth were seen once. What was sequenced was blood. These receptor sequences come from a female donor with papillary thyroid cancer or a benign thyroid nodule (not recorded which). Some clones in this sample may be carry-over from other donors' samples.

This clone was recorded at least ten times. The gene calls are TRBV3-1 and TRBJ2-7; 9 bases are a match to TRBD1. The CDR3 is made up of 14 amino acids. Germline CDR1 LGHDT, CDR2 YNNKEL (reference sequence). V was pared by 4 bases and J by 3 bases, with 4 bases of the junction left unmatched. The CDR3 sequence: CASSPRDRVYEQYF. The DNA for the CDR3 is TGTGCCAGCAGCCCCCGGGACAGGGTCTACGAGCAGTACTTC.

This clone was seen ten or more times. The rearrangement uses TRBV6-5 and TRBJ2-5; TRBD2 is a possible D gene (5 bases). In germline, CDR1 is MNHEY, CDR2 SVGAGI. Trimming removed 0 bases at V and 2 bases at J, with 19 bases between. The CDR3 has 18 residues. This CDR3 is CASSYSRVKPTGQETQYF. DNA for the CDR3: TGTGCCAGCAGTTACTCGAGAGTAAAGCCGACGGGACAAGAGACCCAGTACTTC.

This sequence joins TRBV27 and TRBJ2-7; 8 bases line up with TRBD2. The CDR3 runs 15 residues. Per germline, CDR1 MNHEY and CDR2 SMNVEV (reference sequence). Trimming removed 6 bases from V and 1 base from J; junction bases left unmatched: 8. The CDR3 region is CASRPLAAGSYEQYF. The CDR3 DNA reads TGTGCCAGCAGACCACTAGCGGCTGGTTCCTACGAGCAGTACTTC.

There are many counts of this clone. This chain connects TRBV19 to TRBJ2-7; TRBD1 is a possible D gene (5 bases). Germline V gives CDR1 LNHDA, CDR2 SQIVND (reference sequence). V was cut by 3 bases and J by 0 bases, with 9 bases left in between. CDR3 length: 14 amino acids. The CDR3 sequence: CASSITGNSYEQYF. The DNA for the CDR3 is TGTGCCAGTAGTATCACAGGTAACTCCTACGAGCAGTACTTC.

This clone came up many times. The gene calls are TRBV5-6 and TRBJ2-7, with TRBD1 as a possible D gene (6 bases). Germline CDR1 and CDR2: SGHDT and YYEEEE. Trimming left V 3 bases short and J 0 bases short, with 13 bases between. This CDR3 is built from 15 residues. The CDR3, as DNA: TGTGCCAGCAGCTCCCTAAACAGGGCCTCCTACGAGCAGTACTTC. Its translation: CASSSLNRASYEQYF.

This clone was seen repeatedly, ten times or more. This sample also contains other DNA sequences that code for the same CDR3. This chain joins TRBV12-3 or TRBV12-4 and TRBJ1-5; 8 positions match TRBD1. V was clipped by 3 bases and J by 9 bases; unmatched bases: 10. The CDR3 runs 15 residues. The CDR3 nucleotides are TGTGCCAGCAGTTTCGACAGGGGCCTCCTGGGGCCCCAGCATTTT. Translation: CASSFDRGLLGPQHF.

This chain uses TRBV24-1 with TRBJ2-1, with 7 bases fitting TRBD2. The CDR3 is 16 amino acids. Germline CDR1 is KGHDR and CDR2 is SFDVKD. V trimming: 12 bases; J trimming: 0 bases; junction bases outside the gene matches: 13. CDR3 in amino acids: CADSDVRESSYNEQFF. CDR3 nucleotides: TGTGCCGACAGTGATGTGCGGGAGAGCTCCTACAATGAGCAGTTCTTC.

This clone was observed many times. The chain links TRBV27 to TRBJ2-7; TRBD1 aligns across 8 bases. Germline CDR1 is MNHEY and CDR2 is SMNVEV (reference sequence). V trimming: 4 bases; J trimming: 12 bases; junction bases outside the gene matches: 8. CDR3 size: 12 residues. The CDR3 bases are TGTGCCAGCAGTTCCACAGGGGGACTTATGTACTTC. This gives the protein CASSSTGGLMYF.

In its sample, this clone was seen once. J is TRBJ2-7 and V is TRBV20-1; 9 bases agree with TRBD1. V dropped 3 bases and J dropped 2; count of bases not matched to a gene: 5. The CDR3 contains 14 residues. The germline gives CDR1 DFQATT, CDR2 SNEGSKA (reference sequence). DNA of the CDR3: TGCAGTGCTAGGGATAGACAGGGGGCCTACGAGCAGTACTTC. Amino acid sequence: CSARDRQGAYEQYF.

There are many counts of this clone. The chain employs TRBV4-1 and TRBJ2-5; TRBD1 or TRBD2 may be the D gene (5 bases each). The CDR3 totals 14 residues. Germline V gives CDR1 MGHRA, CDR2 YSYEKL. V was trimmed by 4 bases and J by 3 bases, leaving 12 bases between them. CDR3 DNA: TGCGCCAGCAGCCCTTTTGGGGGAAAAGAGACCCAGTACTTC. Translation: CASSPFGGKETQYF.

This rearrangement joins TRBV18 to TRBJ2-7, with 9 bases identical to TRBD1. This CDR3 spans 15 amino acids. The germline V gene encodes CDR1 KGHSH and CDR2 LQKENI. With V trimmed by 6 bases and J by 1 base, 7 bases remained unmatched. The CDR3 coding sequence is TGTGCCAGCTCTCCCGGGACAGGGTGGTCCTACGAGCAGTACTTC. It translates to CASSPGTGWSYEQYF.

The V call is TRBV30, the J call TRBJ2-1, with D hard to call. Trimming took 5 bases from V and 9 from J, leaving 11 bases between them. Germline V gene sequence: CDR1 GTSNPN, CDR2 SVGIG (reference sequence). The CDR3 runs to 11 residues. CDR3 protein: CAWLGMSEQFF. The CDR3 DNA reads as TGTGCCTGGTTGGGGATGAGTGAGCAGTTCTTC.

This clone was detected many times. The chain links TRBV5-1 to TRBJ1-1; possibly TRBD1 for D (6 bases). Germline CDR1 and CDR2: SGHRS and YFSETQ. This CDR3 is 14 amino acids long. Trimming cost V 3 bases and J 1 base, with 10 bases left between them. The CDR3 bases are TGCGCCAGCAGCTACAGGGTCGGGAACACTGAAGCTTTCTTT. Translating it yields CASSYRVGNTEAFF.

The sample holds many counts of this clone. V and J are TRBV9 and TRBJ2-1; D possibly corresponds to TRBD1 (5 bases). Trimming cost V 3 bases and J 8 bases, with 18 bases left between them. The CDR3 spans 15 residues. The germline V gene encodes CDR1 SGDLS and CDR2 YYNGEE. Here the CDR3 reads CASSASPTQGHEQFF. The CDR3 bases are TGTGCCAGCAGCGCCAGTCCCACTCAGGGCCATGAGCAGTTCTTC. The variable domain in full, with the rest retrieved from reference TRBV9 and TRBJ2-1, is DSGVTQTPKHLITATGQRVTLRCSPRSGDLSVYWYQQSLDQGLQFLIQYYNGEERAKGNILERFSAQQFPDLHSELNLSSLELGDSALYFCASSASPTQGHEQFFGPGTRLTVL.

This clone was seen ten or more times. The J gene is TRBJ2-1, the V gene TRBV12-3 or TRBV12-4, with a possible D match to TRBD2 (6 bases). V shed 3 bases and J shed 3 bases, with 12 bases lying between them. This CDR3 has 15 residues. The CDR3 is CASSFGQGGYNEQFF. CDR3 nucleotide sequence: TGTGCCAGCAGTTTTGGGCAGGGAGGCTACAATGAGCAGTTCTTC.